This TCR beta chain was observed in a study of blood T cells in healthy people across ages. Study-wide points: Because donor CMV status was unknown, expanded clonotype changes were possibly confounded. The diversity estimates, figures obtained from one million T cells, were considered underestimates.

Every donor contributed roughly 10 milliliters of peripheral blood by blood draw. The CDR3 runs 17 residues. With 3 bases clipped from V and 7 bases from J, the junction kept 19 bases outside the gene matches. Germline CDR1 is DFQATT and CDR2 is SNEGSKA (reference sequence). Primers used in a second PCR of roughly 6 to 11 cycles were a sample-barcoded 5' primer and a J-beta primer mix. TCRdb re-called the 5' RACE reads with MiXCR, one entry per CDR3 protein. Of some 1.1 million distinct CDR3 sequences listed, more than 30% are singletons. Remarks on this clonotype: Its antigen is undetermined.

The chain couples TRBV20-1 to TRBJ2-7, with 9 bases that match TRBD2. Sequenced material: blood. The source is a man aged 18 to 35 in good health. DNA for the CDR3: TGCAGTGCTAGTGTCAGCGGGGGGACTAGCTCCTACAATGAGCAGTACTTC. This codes for CSASVSGGTSSYNEQYF.